These 22 T cell receptor beta chains originate from one sample sequenced in a study of graft-versus-host responses after intestinal transplantation. Libraries were prepared by immunoSEQ multiplex PCR; TCRdb keeps only in-frame clonotypes and omits some of them. The sample lists almost 15,000 clones, approximately 70% occurring once. Investigators treated the graft tissue so that it released intraepithelial and lamina propria lymphocytes. The sequences come from ileum tissue, collected 700 to 800 days after intestinal transplantation. The receptors stem from a human patient who received an intestinal transplant, so some T cells may come from the graft donor.

The V and J genes are TRBV15 and TRBJ1-5; no definite D call. The CDR3 runs 15 residues. Germline V lookup: CDR1 LNHNV, CDR2 YYDKDF (reference sequence). The V end was cut by 1 base, the J end by 0 bases, with 7 bases between. The CDR3, as DNA: TGTGCCACCAGCAGAGGGGGAAATAGCAATCAGCCCCAGCATTTT. As protein: CATSRGGNSNQPQHF.

The chain has TRBV9 and TRBJ1-1, with D possibly matching TRBD1 (5 bases). The V gene's germline CDR1 is SGDLS and CDR2 YYNGEE. Trimming removed 0 bases at V and 0 bases at J, with 12 bases between. The CDR3 has 16 residues. The CDR3 region is CASSVGQGRMNTEAFF. In DNA form, the CDR3 reads TGTGCCAGCAGCGTAGGTCAGGGCCGGATGAACACTGAAGCTTTCTTT.

As for this clone: A read error is the likely source, as a far larger clone sits one nucleotide away. This chain connects TRBV6-5 to TRBJ2-6, with 9 bases fitting TRBD1. Unmatched junction bases numbered 1, after V lost 5 bases and J lost 2 bases. The CDR3 consists of 15 residues. Germline V gene lookup returns CDR1 MNHEY and CDR2 SVGAGI. CDR3 amino acids: CASSRQGAGANVLTF. CDR3 bases: TGTGCCAGCAGTCGACAGGGGGCTGGGGCCAACGTCCTGACTTTC.

J is TRBJ2-7 and V is TRBV15, with 7 positions matching TRBD2. Looked up from germline, CDR1 is LNHNV and CDR2 is YYDKDF (reference sequence). J lost 3 bases, V lost 0 bases, and 5 bases had no gene match. The CDR3 consists of 15 residues. The CDR3 DNA follows: TGTGCCACCAGCAGAGAGGCGGGAGCCCACTACGAGCAGTACTTC. It translates to CATSREAGAHYEQYF.

By share of the sample, this clone is medium-sized. This sequence joins TRBV9 and TRBJ2-7; possibly TRBD2 for D (5 bases). Germline-derived CDR1 and CDR2 are SGDLS and YYNGEE. The CDR3 sequence is 14 residues long. The V end lost 0 bases, the J end lost 2 bases, and 9 bases lay between the germline ends. Here the CDR3 DNA reads TGTGCCAGCAGCGTAGGCGGGTCCCCCTACGAGCAGTACTTC. This gives the protein CASSVGGSPYEQYF.

The rearrangement uses TRBV9 and TRBJ1-5, with TRBD1 identical over 8 bases. The CDR3 loop spans 14 amino acids. The V gene end was trimmed by 2 bases and the J gene end by 6 bases; junction bases not matched to a gene: 4. CDR1 and CDR2 (germline): SGDLS, YYNGEE. CDR3 protein: CASSVWTGLQPQHF. The CDR3 DNA follows: TGTGCCAGCAGCGTGTGGACAGGGCTTCAGCCCCAGCATTTT.

The gene calls are TRBV19 and TRBJ1-4; D remains ambiguous. The CDR3 runs 14 residues. Trimming pared 6 bases from V and 0 bases from J, leaving 8 bases between. Per the germline V gene, CDR1 is LNHDA and CDR2 is SQIVND (reference sequence). The CDR3 protein is CASRDRSTNEKLFF. CDR3 in DNA: TGTGCCAGTAGGGACCGATCAACTAATGAAAAACTGTTTTTT.

The J gene is TRBJ1-2, the V gene TRBV19; D is undetermined. Looked up from germline, CDR1 is LNHDA and CDR2 is SQIVND (reference sequence). V was trimmed by 6 bases and J by 4 bases, leaving 18 bases between them. CDR3 length: 15 amino acids. The CDR3 loop reads CASSPYGVSSYGYTF. The CDR3 DNA reads TGTGCCAGTAGCCCCTATGGGGTTTCGAGCTATGGCTACACCTTC.

The chain employs TRBV7-2 and TRBJ1-3; D not resolved. Germline V gene lookup returns CDR1 SGHTA and CDR2 FQGNSA. CDR3 length: 15 amino acids. Trimming left V 2 bases short and J 0 bases short, with 8 bases between. The CDR3 nucleotides are TGTGCCAGCAGCTTATCGGGGTTCTCTGGAAACACCATATATTTT. Amino acid sequence: CASSLSGFSGNTIYF.

Remarks on this clone: At the DNA level, this CDR3 is encoded by other sequences in the same sample as well. As DNA, the CDR3 is TGTGCCAGCAACCAGGTTGGTGAAAACACTGAAGCTTTCTTT. Protein sequence: CASNQVGENTEAFF. J is TRBJ1-1 and V is TRBV5-4; D remains ambiguous. The V gene lost 6 bases and the J gene lost 2 bases, with 14 bases spanning the gap. Looked up from germline, CDR1 is SGHNT and CDR2 is YYREEE (reference sequence). The CDR3 loop spans 14 amino acids. The full variable domain, with the rest looked up from reference TRBV5-4 and TRBJ1-1, is ETGVTQSPTHLIKTRGQQVTLRCSSQSGHNTVSWYQQALGQGPQFIFQYYREEENGRGNFPPRFSGLQFPNYSSELNVNALELDDSALYLCASNQVGENTEAFFGQGTRLTVV.

The chain recombines TRBV30 with TRBJ2-2; 7 positions agree with TRBD2. The germline V gene encodes CDR1 GTSNPN and CDR2 SVGIG (reference sequence). The V segment lost 0 bases and the J segment 5 bases; nucleotides outside the gene matches: 6. There are 15 residues in the CDR3. The CDR3: CAWSVRGEWTGELFF. CDR3 in DNA: TGTGCCTGGAGTGTCCGGGGGGAATGGACCGGGGAGCTGTTTTTT.

The CDR3: CASSTGNSYEQYF. CDR3 nucleotide sequence: TGTGCCAGTAGTACCGGGAACTCCTACGAGCAGTACTTC. The rearrangement links TRBV19 to TRBJ2-5; perhaps TRBD2 as D (5 bases). The DNA matches TRBJ2-7 better at its end, which makes the J call doubtful. This CDR3 is 13 amino acids long. Germline V gene sequence: CDR1 LNHDA, CDR2 SQIVND (reference sequence).

V usage is TRBV5-6 and J usage is TRBJ2-7; D is ambiguous. Germline V gene data show CDR1 as SGHDT and CDR2 as YYEEEE. V was clipped by 2 bases and J by 1 base, with 7 bases between them. The CDR3 runs to 13 residues. CDR3 coding DNA: TGTGCCAGCAGCTTAGTCTCATCCTACGAGCAGTACTTC. It encodes CASSLVSSYEQYF.

The rearrangement links TRBV28 to TRBJ1-2, with TRBD1 identical over 12 bases. The CDR3 is made up of 17 amino acids. J gave up 8 bases and V 2 bases, and 12 bases lay outside the gene matches. Germline V gene data show CDR1 as MDHEN and CDR2 as SYDVKM. The CDR3 coding sequence is TGTGCCAGCAGTTTAGGATCGGTGGGACAGGGGGCGAGAGGCTACACCTTC. Protein sequence: CASSLGSVGQGARGYTF.

J is TRBJ1-4 and V is TRBV28; 7 bases fit TRBD1. The CDR3 is 15 amino acids. Trimming cost V 8 bases and J 5 bases; bases outside gene matches: 11. CDR1 is MDHEN and CDR2 is SYDVKM in the germline V gene. CDR3 sequence reads: CASSPGGGGNEKLFF. CDR3 nucleotide sequence: TGTGCCAGCTCGCCCGGAGGGGGCGGGAATGAAAAACTGTTTTTT.

This clone is medium-sized within its sample. The V and J genes are TRBV29-1 and TRBJ2-1, with 8 positions matching TRBD2. CDR1 SQVTM and CDR2 ANQGSEA come from the germline V gene. There are 13 residues in the CDR3. Unmatched junction bases numbered 4, after V lost 5 bases and J lost 4 bases. The CDR3 protein is CSVNSGVYNEQFF. The CDR3, as DNA: TGCAGCGTTAATAGCGGGGTATACAATGAGCAGTTCTTC.

Of note for this clone: A junction end diverges from the germline sequence, so it may reflect a read error. The CDR3 coding sequence is TGCGTCAGCAGCTTGAGGCTAGCGGGAGGGCACCAGTACTTC. This translates into CVSSLRLAGGHQYF. The gene calls are TRBV5-1 and TRBJ2-7, with 12 positions matching TRBD2. This CDR3 contains 14 residues. The germline V gene has CDR1 SGHRS and CDR2 YFSETQ.

V and J are TRBV27 and TRBJ2-7; D might be TRBD1 or TRBD2, each matching 5 bases. Trimming removed 5 bases from V and 3 bases from J, with 11 bases in between. This CDR3 is built from 13 residues. Germline V lookup: CDR1 MNHEY, CDR2 SMNVEV (reference sequence). This CDR3 is CASSPRDDYEQYF. In DNA form, the CDR3 reads TGTGCCAGCAGTCCAAGGGACGACTACGAGCAGTACTTC.

The rearrangement links TRBV28 to TRBJ1-4; D may be TRBD1 (6 bases). V lost 4 bases, J lost 0 bases, and 15 bases lay in between. The CDR3 has 17 amino acids. Germline values: CDR1 MDHEN, CDR2 SYDVKM. CDR3 DNA: TGTGCCAGCAGTTCCCCACGGGACACCGCAACTAATGAAAAACTGTTTTTT. Translation: CASSSPRDTATNEKLFF.

The gene calls are TRBV7-2 and TRBJ2-7; D is undetermined. Trimming stripped 4 bases from V and 2 bases from J, with 12 bases between. From germline, CDR1 is SGHTA and CDR2 FQGNSA. The CDR3 has 14 residues. CDR3 in amino acids: CASSSYLEAYEQYF. In DNA form, the CDR3 reads TGTGCCAGCAGCTCATATCTAGAAGCCTACGAGCAGTACTTC.

This clone was counted between two and nine times. The chain recombines TRBV7-8 with TRBJ2-3; a possible D gene is TRBD1 (5 bases). This CDR3 region has 15 residues. The V end lost 3 bases, the J end lost 1 base, and 11 bases lay between the germline ends. Per germline, CDR1 SGHVS and CDR2 FQNEAQ. CDR3 amino acids: CASSLELGGTDTQYF. The CDR3 DNA sequence: TGTGCCAGCAGCTTGGAATTAGGGGGCACAGATACGCAGTATTTT.

The CDR3 DNA reads TGCGCCAGCAGTGAGTCGCGGGGGAAGCAGTTCTTC. Translated, it gives CASSESRGKQFF. This chain links TRBV10-1 with TRBJ2-1, with 7 bases aligning to TRBD2. The V segment lost 0 bases and the J segment 11 bases; nucleotides outside the gene matches: 1. CDR3 size: 12 residues. Germline V gene lookup returns CDR1 WNHNN and CDR2 SYGVQD (reference sequence).